This T cell receptor beta chain was retrieved from a study of T cells in localized non-small cell lung cancer. As regards this clone: The antigen remains unidentified.

Whole-study findings and limits: Adjacent lung tissue had a median around 50 of the top 100 clones found in the tumor. Only one tumor region went through sequencing, so heterogeneity may still be there. Longer overall survival associated with higher blood T cell density; shorter survival with higher adjacent-lung clonality.

The method was immunoSEQ multiplex PCR; TCRdb's version includes in-frame clones alone and lacks a portion of them. Among 35,000 or so clones listed, around nine tenths were seen once. The material was peripheral blood, obtained before any cancer treatment. The sequence came from a woman aged 40-70 years with stage I lung adenocarcinoma.

The CDR3 bases are TGTGCCAGCAGTGGGAGACTGAACACTGAAGCTTTCTTT. This encodes CASSGRLNTEAFF. The chain links TRBV6-1 to TRBJ1-1; D unresolved. The V gene lost 4 bases and the J gene lost 0 bases, with 6 bases spanning the gap. This CDR3 comprises 13 residues. Germline-derived CDR1 and CDR2 are MNHNS and SASEGT.